One T cell receptor (beta chain) is described in this entry. The source of the sample is a study of blood T cell repertoires in COVID-19. Background on the study: Specimens from acute and convalescent COVID-19 originated in the United States, Italy and Spain.

The CDR3 length is 16 residues. Trimming took 0 bases from V and 2 from J; bases not matched to a gene: 3. Per the germline V gene, CDR1 is MNHEY and CDR2 is SMNVEV (reference sequence). While infection was still active, Seattle patients were enrolled and then followed longitudinally. As handled by the study authors: Scientists estimated how many nucleated cells there were by amplifying reference gene primers. The assay was immunoSEQ multiplex PCR, and TCRdb's table has in-frame clones only and misses some. Clone size and the V and J calls come from that table; the DNA yielded D and trimming. The sample lists around 210,000 clones, roughly 85% occurring once.

The sample consisted of peripheral blood. The chain links TRBV27 to TRBJ1-2; TRBD1 aligns across 10 bases. This receptor was taken from a man over 45 with COVID-19, enrolled during active disease. CDR3 in DNA: TGTGCCAGCAGTTTATCCGGGACAGGGGTAAACTATGGCTACACCTTC. It yields the protein CASSLSGTGVNYGYTF.